This T cell receptor beta chain comes out of a study of cytomegalovirus exposure and HLA in healthy donors. Looking at the study overall: A subsequent analysis stated that the 100 to 150 validation repertoires were run on the same platform as the 550 to 750 first-cohort repertoires. Study results and limitations: Rarity characterized most TCR sequences, yet some public TCRs appeared in many donors. The investigators catalogued 164 TCR beta chains as cytomegalovirus-associated.

Assay used: immunoSEQ multiplex PCR; TCRdb lists only in-frame clones, some missing. Altogether about 120,000 clones are present, nearly 90% being singletons, with the ten largest covering around 1.1%. Donors came from a validation cohort of approximately 110 subjects, distinct from the first 666-subject cohort. The CDR3 runs to 17 residues. Per the germline V gene, CDR1 is MDHEN and CDR2 is SYDVKM. The V and J ends lost 10 bases and 7 bases, in that order; junction bases with no gene match: 23. To note about this clone: The antigen is unknown.

The sample was PBMCs. The chain couples TRBV28 to TRBJ2-3; 7 bases are a match to TRBD1. This TCR derives from a woman aged 18-29 years in good health and CMV-seronegative. CDR3 sequence (DNA): TGTGCCACCGATCCCGCCTTAAGGACAGGTCAACCCCATACGCAGTATTTT. Translating it yields CATDPALRTGQPHTQYF.